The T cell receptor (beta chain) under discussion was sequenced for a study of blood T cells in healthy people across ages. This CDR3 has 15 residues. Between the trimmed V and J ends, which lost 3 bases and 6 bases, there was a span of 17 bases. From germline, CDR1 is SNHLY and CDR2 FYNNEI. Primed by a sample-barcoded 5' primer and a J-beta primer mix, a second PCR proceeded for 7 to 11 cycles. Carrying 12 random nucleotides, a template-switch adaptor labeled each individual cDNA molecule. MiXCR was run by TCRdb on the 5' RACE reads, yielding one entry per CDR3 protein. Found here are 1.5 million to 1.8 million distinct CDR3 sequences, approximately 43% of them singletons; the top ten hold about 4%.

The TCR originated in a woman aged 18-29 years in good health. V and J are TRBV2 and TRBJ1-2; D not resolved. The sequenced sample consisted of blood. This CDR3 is CASSDTGSRSDGYTF. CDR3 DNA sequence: TGTGCCAGCAGTGATACGGGATCACGGAGCGATGGCTACACCTTC.